A selection of T cell receptor beta chains follows, all from one sample in a study of control samples from healthy donors and cancer patients. TCRdb's copy holds only in-frame clones and misses some; the assay was immunoSEQ multiplex PCR. Here the sample spans about 46,000 clones, 88% being singletons. Sequencing was done on a sample of PBMCs. All receptors come from a middle-aged man with head and neck cancer. CDR3s include the opening cysteine and the closing phenylalanine or tryptophan. A D gene is named only where the DNA matches it firmly. Where a row states a size, it is once, few, many or the class of an expanded clone; other rows omit it.

d_gene: TRBD2
len: 13
abundance: NA
j_gene: TRBJ2-7
v_gene: TRBV3-1/TRBV3-2
CDR3nt: TGTGCCAGCAGCCAACTTACTAGCGGCGAGCAGTACTTC
CDR3aa: CASSQLTSGEQYF

d_gene: TRBD1
len: 15
abundance: NA
j_gene: TRBJ1-5
v_gene: TRBV5-1
CDR3nt: TGCGCCAGCAGCCCCGGACAGGGGGGTAATCAGCCCCAGCATTTT
CDR3aa: CASSPGQGGNQPQHF

d_gene: TRBD1
len: 14
abundance: NA
j_gene: TRBJ1-2
v_gene: TRBV6-5
CDR3nt: TGTGCCAGCCGACCCCCCGGGACAGAAAATGGCTACACCTTC
CDR3aa: CASRPPGTENGYTF

d_gene: NA
len: 13
abundance: once
j_gene: TRBJ1-1
v_gene: TRBV28
CDR3nt: TGTGCCAGCAGTTTACCCCAGCAGCCCGAAGCTTTCTTT
CDR3aa: CASSLPQQPEAFF

d_gene: NA
len: 16
abundance: NA
j_gene: TRBJ2-1
v_gene: TRBV9
CDR3nt: TGTGCCAGCAGCGAGGCGGGCCTCTTATGGGGGAATGAGCAGTTCTTC
CDR3aa: CASSEAGLLWGNEQFF

d_gene: NA
len: 14
abundance: NA
j_gene: TRBJ1-6
v_gene: TRBV5-5
CDR3nt: TGTGCCAGCAGCTTGGACGGGGATAATTCACCCCTCCACTTT
CDR3aa: CASSLDGDNSPLHF

d_gene: TRBD1
len: 15
abundance: NA
j_gene: TRBJ2-1
v_gene: TRBV18
CDR3nt: TGTGCCAGCTCACCTCCGGGACAGGGGGAACATGAGCAGTTCTTC
CDR3aa: CASSPPGQGEHEQFF

d_gene: TRBD1
len: 13
abundance: NA
j_gene: TRBJ1-6
v_gene: TRBV9
CDR3nt: TGTGCCAGCAACAGGGGGGGGAACCAGGCCCTCCACTTT
CDR3aa: CASNRGGNQALHF

d_gene: NA
len: 14
abundance: few
j_gene: TRBJ2-7
v_gene: TRBV10-2
CDR3nt: TGCGCCAGCAGTGATTCGGCTGACCTTGGGGAGCAGTACTTC
CDR3aa: CASSDSADLGEQYF

d_gene: TRBD1
len: 14
abundance: NA
j_gene: TRBJ1-2
v_gene: TRBV4-3
CDR3nt: TGCGCCAGCAGCCGGGGACAGGCGAACTATGGCTACACCTTC
CDR3aa: CASSRGQANYGYTF

d_gene: NA
len: 16
abundance: NA
j_gene: TRBJ1-3
v_gene: TRBV21-1
CDR3nt: TGTGCCAGCAGCGCGCCTACAGGGGTCCGTGGAAACACCATATATTTT
CDR3aa: CASSAPTGVRGNTIYF

d_gene: TRBD1
len: 14
abundance: NA
j_gene: TRBJ1-1
v_gene: TRBV7-2
CDR3nt: TGTGCCAGCAGCTTATTCGTGTCTGGGACAGAAACTTTCTTT
CDR3aa: CASSLFVSGTETFF

d_gene: TRBD2
len: 15
abundance: NA
j_gene: TRBJ2-3
v_gene: TRBV2
CDR3nt: TGTGCCAGCAGCCTAGCGGAGTCAAGGACAGATACGCAGTATTTT
CDR3aa: CASSLAESRTDTQYF

d_gene: TRBD2
len: 16
abundance: NA
j_gene: TRBJ2-1
v_gene: TRBV24-1
CDR3nt: TGTGCCACCAGTGAACCCGGGACTAGCGGGATCAATGAGCAGTTCTTC
CDR3aa: CATSEPGTSGINEQFF

d_gene: NA
len: 15
abundance: NA
j_gene: TRBJ1-4
v_gene: TRBV2
CDR3nt: TGTGCCAGCACCAAATGGGGGGGTCTTAATGAAAAACTGTTTTTT
CDR3aa: CASTKWGGLNEKLFF

d_gene: TRBD1
len: 17
abundance: NA
j_gene: TRBJ1-3
v_gene: TRBV6-1
CDR3nt: TGTGCCAGCAGTGACTGGAGGGACAGCGTCTCTGGAAACACCATATATTTT
CDR3aa: CASSDWRDSVSGNTIYF

d_gene: TRBD2
len: 19
abundance: NA
j_gene: TRBJ2-5
v_gene: TRBV7-9
CDR3nt: TGTGCCAGCAGCCCGGAGTCACCGCTAGCGGGGGGTTTTGGGGAGACCCAGTACTTC
CDR3aa: CASSPESPLAGGFGETQYF

d_gene: NA
len: 14
abundance: NA
j_gene: TRBJ2-5
v_gene: TRBV27
CDR3nt: TGTGCCAGCAGTCCTCTCGGGGGCGGTGAGACCCAGTACTTC
CDR3aa: CASSPLGGGETQYF

d_gene: TRBD1
len: 16
abundance: NA
j_gene: TRBJ1-6
v_gene: TRBV3-1/TRBV3-2
CDR3nt: TGTGCCAGCAGCCTAGAGGGACAGTCGAATAATTCACCCCTCCACTTT
CDR3aa: CASSLEGQSNNSPLHF

d_gene: NA
len: 15
abundance: NA
j_gene: TRBJ2-7
v_gene: TRBV19
CDR3nt: TGTGCCAGTAGAACCCGGGACTTAAGCTCCTACGAGCAGTACTTC
CDR3aa: CASRTRDLSSYEQYF

d_gene: TRBD2
len: 14
abundance: once
j_gene: TRBJ2-2
v_gene: TRBV9
CDR3nt: TGTGCCAGCCAGCCGGGACTAAACACCGGGGAGCTGTTTTTT
CDR3aa: CASQPGLNTGELFF

d_gene: NA
len: 13
abundance: NA
j_gene: TRBJ2-3
v_gene: TRBV24-1
CDR3nt: TGTGCCACCAAATCGCGGTTCACAGATACGCAGTATTTT
CDR3aa: CATKSRFTDTQYF

d_gene: NA
len: 15
abundance: NA
j_gene: TRBJ2-1
v_gene: TRBV9
CDR3nt: TGTGCCAGCAGCCCCTATCCTAAGTTGGGAAATGAGCAGTTCTTC
CDR3aa: CASSPYPKLGNEQFF

d_gene: NA
len: 14
abundance: NA
j_gene: TRBJ2-6
v_gene: TRBV30
CDR3nt: TGTGCCTGGAGCAGGCAGTCTGGGGCCAACGTCCTGACTTTC
CDR3aa: CAWSRQSGANVLTF

d_gene: NA
len: 15
abundance: NA
j_gene: TRBJ2-1
v_gene: TRBV7-9
CDR3nt: TGTGCCAGCAGCCGCCTGGGGGGCCGGTACAATGAGCAGTTCTTC
CDR3aa: CASSRLGGRYNEQFF

d_gene: TRBD2
len: 18
abundance: once
j_gene: TRBJ2-2
v_gene: TRBV2
CDR3nt: TGTGCCAGCAGTGAACGGATCGGTCCTAGCGGAAACACCGGGGAGCTGTTTTTT
CDR3aa: CASSERIGPSGNTGELFF

d_gene: NA
len: 11
abundance: NA
j_gene: TRBJ2-1
v_gene: TRBV6-6
CDR3nt: TGTGCCAGCCTGTTGAACAATGAGCAGTTCTTC
CDR3aa: CASLLNNEQFF

d_gene: NA
len: 17
abundance: NA
j_gene: TRBJ2-2
v_gene: TRBV7-3
CDR3nt: TGTGCCAGCAGCCCTGTCGGGGGCGCGTTGTTCACCGGGGAGCTGTTTTTT
CDR3aa: CASSPVGGALFTGELFF

d_gene: NA
len: 12
abundance: NA
j_gene: TRBJ1-5
v_gene: TRBV19
CDR3nt: TGTGCCAGTAGGGCCCTTCGGCAGCCCCAGCATTTT
CDR3aa: CASRALRQPQHF

d_gene: NA
len: 12
abundance: NA
j_gene: TRBJ2-1
v_gene: TRBV12-3/TRBV12-4
CDR3nt: TGTGCCAGCAGCCAGACTAGTGCTGAGCAGTTCTTC
CDR3aa: CASSQTSAEQFF

d_gene: NA
len: 13
abundance: NA
j_gene: TRBJ1-4
v_gene: TRBV30
CDR3nt: TGTGCCTGGAGTAACGGGCATAAAGAAAAACTGTTTTTT
CDR3aa: CAWSNGHKEKLFF

d_gene: TRBD1
len: 13
abundance: NA
j_gene: TRBJ1-3
v_gene: TRBV2
CDR3nt: TGTGCCAGCAACACAGGGGCTGGAAACACCATATATTTT
CDR3aa: CASNTGAGNTIYF

d_gene: TRBD2
len: 15
abundance: NA
j_gene: TRBJ2-2
v_gene: TRBV6-5
CDR3nt: TGTGCCAGCAGAAGACTAGCGGGAGGGACCGGGGAGCTGTTTTTT
CDR3aa: CASRRLAGGTGELFF

d_gene: NA
len: 14
abundance: NA
j_gene: TRBJ2-7
v_gene: TRBV27
CDR3nt: TGTGCCAGCAGTCAGCCCCGGGCGGGCTACGAGCAGTACTTC
CDR3aa: CASSQPRAGYEQYF

d_gene: NA
len: 16
abundance: NA
j_gene: TRBJ2-1
v_gene: TRBV27
CDR3nt: TGTGCCAGCAGTACCACAGGGGGGGGAGGCTACAATGAGCAGTTCTTC
CDR3aa: CASSTTGGGGYNEQFF